Listed here is a single T cell receptor beta chain. This clone's antigen is unknown. No much larger clone is present one base from it, and per-base qualities are unavailable. These data come from a study of Ad26.COV2.S vaccination and SARS-CoV-2 variants (dated by TCRdb to about 2021). Study-level background: Vaccine-arm donors were drawn from COV1001, a multicentre, randomized, double-blind, placebo-controlled phase I-IIa trial of Ad26.COV2.S in healthy adults. Dosing of Ad26.COV2.S was intramuscular, at either 5x10^10 or 1x10^11 viral particles, delivered as one shot or as two shots spaced 56 days apart. TCRbeta repertoire sequencing was used to assess the specificity and breadth of SARS-CoV-2-reactive T cell receptors after Ad26.COV2.S vaccination. The TCR-sequenced set comprised around 30 samples: around 20 Ad26.COV2.S vaccine recipients, 5 placebo recipients and 8 SARS-CoV-2 convalescent individuals. Trial participants were randomized into five groups of five, in which low-dose or high-dose Ad26.COV2.S was given once or twice, or placebo was given on both occasions. Throughout the experiments and outcome assessment, investigators stayed blinded to trial group allocation.

Overall study results and their limits: Comparable non-spike TCR breadth was observed between vaccine and placebo recipients, consistent with only spike being contained in the vaccine. According to the authors, total T cell responses may have been underestimated by the TCR breadth and depth analyses. The study was not powered to compare responses between vaccine doses or regimens. Spike-specific TCR breadth was higher in Ad26.COV2.S recipients than in placebo recipients (P = 0.0014). After vaccination, substantial breadth of spike-specific CD8+ and CD4+ T cell responses was reported.

Read against the paper, the sample's treatment or condition label means: some 19 received Ad26.COV2.S at low or high dose, single or two shots; roughly five received placebo; per-sample allocation not given. For vaccine and placebo recipients, the sequenced repertoires came from samples collected on day 63 after the first injection. In Cohort 1b, about 25 adults aged 18-55 years were enrolled at a single site in Boston, USA, between 29 July and 7 August 2020. As a vaccine, Ad26.COV2.S was a replication-incompetent adenovirus type 26 vector that expressed a prefusion-stabilized SARS-CoV-2 spike protein derived from the original Wuhan strain. The immunoSEQ Assay was the method used to sequence TCRbeta CDR3 regions. After extraction, genomic DNA underwent amplification by bias-controlled multiplex PCR, followed by high-throughput sequencing. In the original analysis: To quantify the absolute abundance of every unique TCRbeta CDR3 region, sequences were collapsed and filtered. Usable DNA was measured by amplifying reference genes present in all nucleated cells, and TCRbeta template counts were normalized to that usable DNA to estimate T cell fraction. Repertoire TCRs were annotated as SARS-CoV-2-specific by exact matching of V gene, CDR3 amino acid sequence and J gene to a known reactive TCR set. MIRA supplied the reference SARS-CoV-2 TCR set, which was filtered for enrichment in COVID-19-positive ImmuneCODE repertoires so that public or cross-reactive TCRs were removed. Using the MIRA antigens, annotated TCRs were further analysed by specific ORF or by position within an ORF. Breadth was defined as the number of annotated unique rearrangements divided by the total number of unique productive rearrangements, and depth was defined as the summed frequency of the annotated unique rearrangements. TCR breadth was compared between groups using two-sided Wilcoxon rank-sum tests. TCRdb obtained this table from immuneACCESS and retained in-frame rearrangements with V and J assigned. These tables miss some clones; where compared with another copy, unresolved V genes account for less than half of the shortfall, and the remainder is unexplained. V and J calls and clone size are given by that table; D and trimming were obtained from the DNA. This sample lists about 400,000 clones; 75% to 90% were detected once. Approximately 1.9% of the sample goes to the ten largest clones.

CDR1 and CDR2 are drawn from the germline V gene: SGHRS, YFSETQ. V and J are truncated by 5 bases and 8 bases respectively, leaving an intervening sequence of 10 bases. From the cysteine up to the phenylalanine, the CDR3 has a length of 12 residues. This entry keeps only the CDR3 DNA: 36 bases, framed from base 1. This receptor was taken from a person between 18 and 60 years old who received the Ad26.COV2.S COVID-19 vaccine or a placebo. In this chain, TRBV5-1 is recombined with TRBJ1-4; tentative D gene TRBD1, with 5 bases matching. The sequences come from peripheral blood, collected in a trial of Ad26.COV2.S vaccine versus placebo. The sequence in DNA is TGCGCCAGCAGTTCGGACACAGAAAAACTGTTTTTT. Its protein reads: CASSSDTEKLFF.